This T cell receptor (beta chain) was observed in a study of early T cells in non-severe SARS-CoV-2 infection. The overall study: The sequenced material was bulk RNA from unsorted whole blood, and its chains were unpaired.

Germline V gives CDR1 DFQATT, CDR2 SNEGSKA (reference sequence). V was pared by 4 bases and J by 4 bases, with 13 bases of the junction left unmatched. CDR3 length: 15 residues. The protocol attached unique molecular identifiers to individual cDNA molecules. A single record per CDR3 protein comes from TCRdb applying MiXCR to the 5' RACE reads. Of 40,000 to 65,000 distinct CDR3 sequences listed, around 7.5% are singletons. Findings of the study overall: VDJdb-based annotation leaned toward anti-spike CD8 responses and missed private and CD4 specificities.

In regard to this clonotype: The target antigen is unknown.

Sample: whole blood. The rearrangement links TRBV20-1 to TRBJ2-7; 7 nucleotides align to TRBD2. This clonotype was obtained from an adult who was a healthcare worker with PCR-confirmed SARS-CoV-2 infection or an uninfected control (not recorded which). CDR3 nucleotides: TGCAGTGCTAAAGGATATCTAGCGGACTCGTACGAGCAGTACTTC. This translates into CSAKGYLADSYEQYF.